This T cell receptor beta chain was identified in a study of vaccination and CD4 T cells after COVID-19. Looking at the study overall: Researchers treated cells with overlapping spike peptides taken from SARS-CoV-2, HCoV-NL63, HCoV-OC43 and HCoV-229E. Each control was exposed to a CEFX pool, an HIV-1 Nef pool, or no peptide at all.

The CDR3 is 16 amino acids. V was pared by 4 bases and J by 2 bases, with 6 bases of the junction left unmatched. The germline V gene encodes CDR1 MGHRA and CDR2 YSYEKL. Treatment of the sample: roughly nine-day PBMC culture with coronavirus spike peptide pools or control peptides (ViraFEST assay). The positive PCR dates, which preceded the US Alpha, Beta and Delta variants, fell between March and December 2020. This clonotype was counted between two and nine times. Its specificity is unknown. An Oncomine TCR Beta short-read assay was used to sequence the DNA from cultured CD4+ T cells. Someone extracted genomic DNA from cultured CD4+ T cells. TCRdb itself ran the PCR reads through MiXCR, one entry per CDR3 protein. The sample holds 10,000 to 15,000 distinct CDR3 sequences, roughly 50% seen once.

The sample taken for sequencing was CD4+ T cells from blood, cultured in vitro. The source of this sequence is a human donor who had recovered from COVID-19. The chain recombines TRBV4-1 with TRBJ2-3; 10 nucleotides agree with TRBD1. The CDR3 loop reads CASSRGQGISTDTQYF. In DNA, the CDR3 is TGCGCCAGCAGCCGGGGACAGGGGATCTCCACAGATACGCAGTATTTT.